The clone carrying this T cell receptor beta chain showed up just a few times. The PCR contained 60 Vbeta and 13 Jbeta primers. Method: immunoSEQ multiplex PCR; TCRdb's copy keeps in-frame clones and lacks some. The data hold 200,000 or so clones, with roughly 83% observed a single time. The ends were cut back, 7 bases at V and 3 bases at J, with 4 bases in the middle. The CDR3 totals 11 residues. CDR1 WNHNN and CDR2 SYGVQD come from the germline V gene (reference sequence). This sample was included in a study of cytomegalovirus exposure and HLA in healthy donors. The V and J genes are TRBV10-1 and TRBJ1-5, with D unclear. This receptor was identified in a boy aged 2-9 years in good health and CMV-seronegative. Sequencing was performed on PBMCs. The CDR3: CASTNNQPQHF. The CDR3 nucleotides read TGCGCCAGCACTAACAATCAGCCCCAGCATTTT.